The present TCR beta chain was sequenced within a study of blood T cell repertoires in COVID-19 (dated by TCRdb to 2019 to 2021). Study-level background: The collaborator samples originated in the United States, Italy and Spain and spanned the acute and convalescent phases of COVID-19. Nearly every sample came with metadata listing a de-identified subject ID, COVID-19 status, age in years and sex. Subjects who had been exposed to COVID-19, were actively infected with it, or had recovered from it provided the deeply sampled blood TCRbeta repertoires that made up the dataset. The repertoires were made available in a free public database intended to serve as a resource for research on the immune response to SARS-CoV-2. Samples came from the ongoing ImmuneRACE study (first 160 participants) plus 1,254 subjects from 6 global collaborators. The prospective study material was composed of cDNA or gDNA derived from T cells, B-cell-depleted T cells, or PBMCs. HLA class I and class II types, where available, came from metadata supplied by the sample provider rather than from assay-based typing. The investigation overall reported the following: The quantity of clinical and demographic metadata differed by source and by participant and was supplied without curation.

TCRbeta CDR3 regions were amplified from genomic DNA by means of the immunoSEQ Assay, a bias-controlled multiplex PCR. From the authors' description of their analysis: The number of nucleated cells in each sample was estimated by amplification of reference gene primers within the assay. To quantify the absolute abundance of each unique TCRbeta CDR3 rearrangement, sequence reads were collapsed and filtered. For each sample, productive Simpson clonality was calculated by taking the square root of Simpson's diversity index across productive rearrangements. Drawn from immuneACCESS, this table holds only the in-frame rearrangements with V and J called that TCRdb kept. Clones are partly lost; checked studies trace under half to an unresolved V gene and leave the rest unexplained. The D gene and trimming were derived from the DNA, and the V and J assignments and clone size from that table. This sample has a few hundred thousand clones in its table, and approximately 79% of those were observed once. The ten most abundant clones make up under 5% of the sample.

In the prospective study, participants were roughly 18 to 100 years old, resided in about 25 geographic areas of the United States, and were enrolled through a virtual design. Cohort assignment in the prospective study relied on participant-reported clinical history from a screening survey and a study questionnaire. In the prospective study, whole blood, serum and a nasopharyngeal or oropharyngeal swab were collected from each participant by mobile phlebotomists. Additional blood draws and questionnaires over an approximately 2-month period could optionally be provided by prospective study participants. Before DNA extraction, prospective study blood samples were shipped either frozen or at room temperature. The cysteine opens and the phenylalanine closes a CDR3 of 17 amino acids. Only the CDR3 DNA stays, 51 bases, in frame from base 1. Trimming accounts for 0 bases at V and 6 bases at J, while the number of junction bases matched to no gene is 9. Based on the germline V gene (reference sequence), the CDR1 and CDR2 sequences are LGHDT and YNNKEL.

This clone was observed a single time. Its antigen has not been determined. Qualities for individual bases were not recorded, and no much larger clone is one base off. The chain links TRBV3-1 (or the pseudogene TRBV3-2) with TRBJ2-2; TRBD1 fits 8 bases in the junction. The sample consisted of PBMCs or T cells enriched from blood (not recorded which). This receptor was taken from a man aged 30 to 39 with acute COVID-19. The DNA sequence follows: TGTGCCAGCAGCCAAGAAAAAGGCAGGGGGCTTGCCGGGGAGCTGTTTTTT. Its coded protein is CASSQEKGRGLAGELFF.